A selection of T cell receptor beta chains follows, all from one sample in a study of T cells in Graves' hyperthyroidism and ophthalmopathy. TCRdb redid the calling of the multiplex PCR reads with MiXCR, one entry per CDR3 protein. The table has tens of thousands of distinct CDR3 sequences, approximately 50% seen once. The sequenced material came from blood. The receptor source for this set is a woman in her forties or fifties with Graves' hyperthyroidism that later progressed to Graves' ophthalmopathy. Both conserved end residues are part of each CDR3. Fields, in order: clone size, V gene, J gene, D gene, CDR3 DNA, CDR3 protein. The D gene is left open where the match is weak. Clone size appears in some rows only: once, few, many, or a class for an expanded clone.

NA,TRBV7-3,TRBJ1-2,NA,TGTGCCAGCAGTTACGACAGCTATGGCTACACCTTC,CASSYDSYGYTF
few,TRBV29-1,TRBJ2-5,NA,TGCAGCGTTGCCGGGTCCAAGGATAGGGGTCGGGAGACCCAGTACTTC,CSVAGSKDRGRETQYF
medium-sized,TRBV10-2,TRBJ2-7,TRBD1,TGCGCCAGCACCCTTACAGGGGGCTACGAGCAGTACTTC,CASTLTGGYEQYF
NA,TRBV7-9,TRBJ2-5,TRBD2,TGTGCCAGCAGCCACCCGGGACTAGCGGGAAGATTAAAAGAGACCCAGTACTTC,CASSHPGLAGRLKETQYF
many,TRBV12-3/TRBV12-4,TRBJ2-7,NA,TGTGCCAGCAGTCCACGCCCCTTAGTGACAGGCTCCTACGAGCAGTACTTC,CASSPRPLVTGSYEQYF
NA,TRBV20-1,TRBJ2-2,TRBD2,TGCAGTGCTAGTGTGGCGGGGGATAACGCCGGGGAGCTGTTTTTT,CSASVAGDNAGELFF
NA,TRBV7-8,TRBJ1-3,TRBD1,TGTGCCAGCAGCGTACGGACACAGGGGGGTGGAAACACCATATATTTT,CASSVRTQGGGNTIYF
medium-sized,TRBV15,TRBJ2-7,NA,TGTGCCACCAGCAGAGATACCGGGTTTATGTCCGAGCAGTACTTC,CATSRDTGFMSEQYF
medium-sized,TRBV9,TRBJ1-2,NA,TGTGCCAGCAGCGTAGAGACAGGCGTTTCTTCTAACTATGGCTACACCTTC,CASSVETGVSSNYGYTF
NA,TRBV7-9,TRBJ2-5,TRBD2,TGTGCCAGCAGCTTACTAGCGGGTAGTCTGACCCAGTACTTC,CASSLLAGSLTQYF
NA,TRBV24-1,TRBJ2-1,TRBD2,TGTGCCACCAGTGATCCCGGGACTAGCGGGAGGAATGAGCAGTTCTTC,CATSDPGTSGRNEQFF
medium-sized,TRBV7-3,TRBJ1-6,TRBD1,TGTGCCAGCAGCTACGGGACAGCTAATTCACCCCTCCACTTT,CASSYGTANSPLHF
NA,TRBV9,TRBJ2-5,TRBD1,TGTGCCAGCAGCCGCCAGGGGGCGGGCGAGACCCAGTACTTC,CASSRQGAGETQYF
NA,TRBV16,TRBJ2-1,TRBD2,TGTGCCAGCAGCCAATCTAGGACTAGCGTCAATGAGCAGTTCTTC,CASSQSRTSVNEQFF
NA,TRBV5-1,TRBJ1-3,NA,TGCGCCAGCAGCTTGGAGGGGGGAAACACCATATATTTT,CASSLEGGNTIYF
many,TRBV9,TRBJ1-1,NA,TGTGCCAGCAGCAACCGCGGGGGTGGTACTGAAGCTTTCTTT,CASSNRGGGTEAFF
NA,TRBV20-1,TRBJ1-5,NA,TGCAGTGCTAGAGGGGGAAATCTGAACAATCAGCCCCAGCATTTT,CSARGGNLNNQPQHF
many,TRBV30,TRBJ1-1,NA,TGTGCCTGGAGTTTGGGTAGCACTGAAGCTTTCTTT,CAWSLGSTEAFF
NA,TRBV19,TRBJ1-1,TRBD1,TGTGCCAGTAGTACCGGGACAGTGAACACTGGAGCTTTCTTT,CASSTGTVNTGAFF
many,TRBV5-6,TRBJ2-5,TRBD2,TGTGCCAGCAGCTCTCTAGCGGGAGGGGGAGAGACCCAGTACTTC,CASSSLAGGGETQYF
NA,TRBV7-3,TRBJ2-1,TRBD2,TGTGCCAGCAGCCCGACGGGACTACCAGACAATGAGCAGTTCTTC,CASSPTGLPDNEQFF
NA,TRBV4-1,TRBJ2-1,NA,TGCGCCAGCAGCCGCGTCCGGGACAATGAGCAGTTCTTC,CASSRVRDNEQFF
many,TRBV4-1,TRBJ1-1,TRBD1,TGCGCCAGCAGCCAACCTGGACAGGGAGACACTGAAGCTTTCTTT,CASSQPGQGDTEAFF
medium-sized,TRBV20-1,TRBJ2-7,NA,TGCAGTGCTAGAGATCTAGCACGGGAGCAGTACTTC,CSARDLAREQYF
many,TRBV7-2,TRBJ2-1,TRBD2,TGTGCCAGCAGCACCCCCGCCGGGGGACTAGCGGAAAAACTCTACAATGAGCAGTTCTTC,CASSTPAGGLAEKLYNEQFF
many,TRBV12-3/TRBV12-4,TRBJ2-7,NA,TGTGCCAGCAGTTTATTCGAGAGCTCCTACGAGCAGTACTTC,CASSLFESSYEQYF
many,TRBV10-3,TRBJ1-1,NA,TGTGCCATCAGTGAGTCTGAGGGGTTCACTGAAGCTTTCTTT,CAISESEGFTEAFF
NA,TRBV2,TRBJ2-5,TRBD2,TGTGCCAGCAGTGGGGTAGCGGGAGAGACCCAGTACTTC,CASSGVAGETQYF
many,TRBV7-6,TRBJ2-1,NA,TGTGCCAGCAGCTCGTCTCCGGTTAACAATGAGCAGTTCTTC,CASSSSPVNNEQFF
many,TRBV7-2,TRBJ1-3,TRBD1,TGTGCCAGCAGCCCACCCAGGGACAGGGTCTCTGGAAACACCATATATTTT,CASSPPRDRVSGNTIYF
few,TRBV3-1,TRBJ1-2,NA,TGTGCCAGCAGCCAAGATTATGGGGCGAGCAATAACTATGGCTACACCTTC,CASSQDYGASNNYGYTF
NA,TRBV7-2,TRBJ1-2,NA,TGTGCCAGCAGCTTAGGGTTTTATGGCTACACCTTC,CASSLGFYGYTF
NA,TRBV6-5,TRBJ2-2,NA,TGTGCCAGCAGTCCCCTTAAAATCCACGAGCATGTGGAGGAGCTGTTTTTT,CASSPLKIHEHVEELFF
NA,TRBV7-2,TRBJ2-3,NA,TGTGCCAGCAGCTCCGGACCTATGAGGGAAGATACGCAGTATTTT,CASSSGPMREDTQYF
many,TRBV6-1,TRBJ1-2,TRBD1,TGTGCCAGCAGTGTCCGGGACAGCAACTATGGCTACACCTTC,CASSVRDSNYGYTF
many,TRBV12-3/TRBV12-4,TRBJ1-5,NA,TGTGCCAGCAGTCGCCCCGATCAGCCCCAGCATTTT,CASSRPDQPQHF
NA,TRBV7-2,TRBJ1-5,NA,TGTGCCAGCTCGCGGCAGGGACAAGAGACCCAGCATTTT,CASSRQGQETQHF
many,TRBV4-1,TRBJ2-7,TRBD2,TGCGCCAGCAGCCAAGGACTAGCGGAGAACTACGAGCAGTACTTC,CASSQGLAENYEQYF
many,TRBV11-3,TRBJ2-5,NA,TGTGCCAGCAGCTTAGAAGCTCCGAAGGCCCAGTACTTC,CASSLEAPKAQYF
many,TRBV7-9,TRBJ2-5,NA,TGTGCCAGCAGCTCGCGGGGCTCCCAAGAGACCCAGTACTTC,CASSSRGSQETQYF
medium-sized,TRBV15,TRBJ2-1,NA,TGTGCCACCAGCAGCCCCTCCGCCGGTGATGAGCAGTTCTTC,CATSSPSAGDEQFF
NA,TRBV5-1,TRBJ2-1,NA,TGCGCCAGCAGCCTCGCCCCATTAAGCTCCTACAATGAGCAGTTCTTC,CASSLAPLSSYNEQFF
NA,TRBV7-2,TRBJ1-6,NA,TGTGCCAGCGCAAGGGGTCAGTTTTCACCCCTCCACTTT,CASARGQFSPLHF
NA,TRBV4-1,TRBJ1-6,NA,TGCGCCAGCAGCCAAGGACAGGACGAGGGTTCACCCCTCCACTTT,CASSQGQDEGSPLHF
NA,TRBV29-1,TRBJ2-1,TRBD1,TGCAGCGTCGGGACAGGCCCCCTATCCTCCTACAATGAGCAGTTCTTC,CSVGTGPLSSYNEQFF
NA,TRBV14,TRBJ2-5,TRBD1,TGTGCCAGTAGCCCCCTGGGACAGGGGAAAAAAGAGACCCGGTATTTC,CASSPLGQGKKETRYF
NA,TRBV5-1,TRBJ2-4,NA,TGCGCCAGCAGCTTGGGGGGGGCCAAAAACATTCAGTACTTC,CASSLGGAKNIQYF
many,TRBV6-5,TRBJ2-5,NA,TGTGCCAGCAGTTACTCGAATAGGCCCTGGCAAGAGACCCAGTACTTC,CASSYSNRPWQETQYF
NA,TRBV19,TRBJ2-7,NA,TGTGCCAGTAGTTCCGGGACAACAAAAATCTACGAGCAGTACTTC,CASSSGTTKIYEQYF
NA,TRBV7-2,TRBJ2-7,NA,TGTGCCAGCAGCCTACCTGGGCCCGCTTGGAACCCACGCGAGCAGTACTTC,CASSLPGPAWNPREQYF
NA,TRBV10-3,TRBJ2-3,TRBD2,TGTGCCATCAGAGTAGCGGGGGGGAGTGGGGATACGCAGTATTTT,CAIRVAGGSGDTQYF
many,TRBV27,TRBJ1-1,NA,TGTGCCAGCAGTTTGACAAACATAAACACTGAAGCTTTCTTT,CASSLTNINTEAFF
NA,TRBV11-1,TRBJ2-1,TRBD1,TGTGCCAGCAGCTTAGACGACAGGGTAGGGGTTGATGAGCAGTTCTTC,CASSLDDRVGVDEQFF
NA,TRBV6-4,TRBJ1-1,NA,TGTGCCAGCAGTGCCAATCAGGGGACTTTTGCTTTCTTT,CASSANQGTFAFF